This T cell receptor beta chain appears in the sequencing data of a study of blood T cells in healthy people across ages. The V and J ends lost 7 bases and 2 bases respectively, with 19 bases between them. The CDR3 runs 16 residues. Germline V gene data show CDR1 as MNHNY and CDR2 as SVGAGI (reference sequence). Using a J-beta primer mix together with a sample-barcoded 5' primer, a second PCR was run for roughly 6 to 12 cycles. The yield of each sample was at least 2.5 million CDR3-containing paired-end reads. TCRdb redid the calling of the 5' RACE reads with MiXCR, one entry per CDR3 protein. In the table there are hundreds of thousands of distinct CDR3 sequences, 32% of which are singletons.

The source material was blood. The receptor was derived from an elderly woman in good health. The chain joins TRBV6-6 to TRBJ2-3; D possibly corresponds to TRBD2 (5 bases). CDR3 sequence: CASTPLGSYTTDTQYF. CDR3 bases: TGTGCCAGCACCCCACTAGGGTCCTATACCACAGATACGCAGTATTTT.